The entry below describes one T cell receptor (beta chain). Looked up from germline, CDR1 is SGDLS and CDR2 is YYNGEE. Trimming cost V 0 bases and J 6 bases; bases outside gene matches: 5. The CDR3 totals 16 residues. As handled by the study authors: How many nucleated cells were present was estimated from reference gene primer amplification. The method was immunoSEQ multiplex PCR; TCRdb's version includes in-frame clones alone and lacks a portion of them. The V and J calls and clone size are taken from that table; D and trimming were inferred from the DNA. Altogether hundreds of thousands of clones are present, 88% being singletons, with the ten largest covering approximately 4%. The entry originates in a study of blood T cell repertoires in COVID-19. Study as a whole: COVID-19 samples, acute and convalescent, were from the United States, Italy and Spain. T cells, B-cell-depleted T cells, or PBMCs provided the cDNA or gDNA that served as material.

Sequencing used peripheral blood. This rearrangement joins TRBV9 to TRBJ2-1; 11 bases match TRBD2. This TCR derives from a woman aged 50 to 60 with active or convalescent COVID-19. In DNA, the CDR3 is TGTGCCAGCAGCGTAGTAGCGGGGGGGCCAACCAATGAGCAGTTCTTC. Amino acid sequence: CASSVVAGGPTNEQFF.